Following are 17 T cell receptor beta chains from one sample sequenced in a study of cytomegalovirus exposure and HLA in healthy donors. The PCR made use of 60 Vbeta and 13 Jbeta primers. Clones were sequenced by immunoSEQ multiplex PCR, and TCRdb holds only the in-frame ones, with some missing. The data show approximately 170,000 clones, over 70% seen once. Sample: PBMCs. These receptors were collected from a woman under 30 in good health and CMV-seronegative.

This chain links TRBV6-1 with TRBJ1-1; 9 nucleotides match TRBD1. V gave up 4 bases and J gave up 6 bases; unmatched junction bases: 6. There are 14 residues in the CDR3. Germline CDR1 is MNHNS and CDR2 is SASEGT. Here the CDR3 DNA reads TGTGCCAGCAGTGCCGGGACAGGGATCCCTGAAGCTTTCTTT. This translates into CASSAGTGIPEAFF.

The chain links TRBV7-3 to TRBJ1-1; D is perhaps TRBD1 (6 bases). CDR1 is SGHTA and CDR2 is FQGTGA in the germline V gene. V was cut by 2 bases and J by 5 bases, with 21 bases left in between. The CDR3 runs 17 residues. CDR3 DNA: TGTGCCAGCAGCTTAGCGTTTTTGGGACAAGGCTGGACTGAAGCTTTCTTT. Translated, it gives CASSLAFLGQGWTEAFF.

The chain recombines TRBV6-1 with TRBJ1-2; D is uncertain. Germline V gives CDR1 MNHNS, CDR2 SASEGT. Trimming pared 3 bases from V and 4 bases from J, leaving 15 bases between. The CDR3 covers 15 residues. CDR3 loop: CASSDSGRPSYGYTF. Written as DNA, the CDR3 is TGTGCCAGCAGTGATAGCGGGAGACCTTCCTATGGCTACACCTTC.

The chain combines TRBV7-9 with TRBJ2-2, with D uncertain. V was pared by 2 bases and J by 3 bases, with 10 bases between. The CDR3 runs to 15 residues. In germline, CDR1 is SEHNR, CDR2 FQNEAQ (reference sequence). CDR3 nucleotide sequence: TGTGCCAGCAGCTTACGTGACACCTACACCGGGGAGCTGTTTTTT. It codes for CASSLRDTYTGELFF.

This chain joins TRBV9 and TRBJ2-5; 10 nucleotides match TRBD2. J gave up 5 bases and V 3 bases, and 7 bases lay outside the gene matches. The CDR3 runs 15 residues. Germline loops: CDR1 SGDLS, CDR2 YYNGEE. CDR3 sequence (DNA): TGTGCCAGCAGCGACCAGCGGGGGGGACGTGAGACCCAGTACTTC. It specifies CASSDQRGGRETQYF. The entire variable domain, with the rest obtained from reference TRBV9 and TRBJ2-5, is as follows: DSGVTQTPKHLITATGQRVTLRCSPRSGDLSVYWYQQSLDQGLQFLIQYYNGEERAKGNILERFSAQQFPDLHSELNLSSLELGDSALYFCASSDQRGGRETQYFGPGTRLLVL.

The gene calls are TRBV7-2 and TRBJ1-1; 10 bases match TRBD1. Germline V gene sequence: CDR1 SGHTA, CDR2 FQGNSA. With V trimmed by 5 bases and J by 1 base, 4 bases remained unmatched. The CDR3 runs to 15 residues. The CDR3, as DNA: TGTGCCAGCAGCCCGAGGGACAGGGGGAACACTGAAGCTTTCTTT. It specifies CASSPRDRGNTEAFF.

The table lists this clone with a few counts. V gene TRBV19 combines with J gene TRBJ1-2, with 7 positions matching TRBD1. Germline CDR1 and CDR2: LNHDA and SQIVND (reference sequence). The CDR3 extends over 14 amino acids. V dropped 8 bases and J dropped 2; count of bases not matched to a gene: 8. The CDR3 bases are TGTGCCAGTCAGGACAGGCCAACAAACTATGGCTACACCTTC. This translates into CASQDRPTNYGYTF.

V gene TRBV4-1 combines with J gene TRBJ1-3; no clear D. The CDR3 loop spans 14 amino acids. Germline V gives CDR1 MGHRA, CDR2 YSYEKL. V gave up 0 bases and J gave up 3 bases, with 6 bases separating them. DNA for the CDR3: TGCGCCAGCAGCCAAGAGGCCCTTGGAAACACCATATATTTT. This translates into CASSQEALGNTIYF.

This chain connects TRBV5-1 to TRBJ2-1, with 8 bases aligning to TRBD2. CDR3 length: 15 residues. Unmatched junction bases numbered 10, after V lost 2 bases and J lost 9 bases. Looked up from germline, CDR1 is SGHRS and CDR2 is YFSETQ. CDR3 loop: CASSLKLRGAAEQFF. The CDR3 coding sequence is TGCGCCAGCAGCTTAAAGCTGCGGGGGGCAGCTGAGCAGTTCTTC.

The gene calls are TRBV11-2 and TRBJ1-2; D is possibly TRBD1 (5 bases). V was shortened by 3 bases and J by 6 bases, with 17 bases between the two germline ends. The CDR3 loop spans 15 amino acids. Germline V gene lookup returns CDR1 SGHAT and CDR2 FQNNGV. CDR3 amino acids: CASSLGPVDPHGYTF. The DNA of the CDR3 is TGTGCCAGCAGCTTGGGGCCAGTAGACCCCCATGGCTACACCTTC.

The J gene is TRBJ2-7, the V gene TRBV7-5; TRBD1 is the table's D call and was not checked against the DNA. TRBV7-5 is reported as a pseudogene. The CDR3 loop spans 14 amino acids. CDR3 coding DNA: TGTGCCAGAAGGACCGGGACAGTGTTTGACGAGCAGTACTTC. Its protein product is CARRTGTVFDEQYF.

The chain links TRBV15 to TRBJ1-4; 9 nucleotides align to TRBD1. The CDR3 length is 15 residues. The germline CDR1 and CDR2 sequences are LNHNV and YYDKDF (reference sequence). Germline trimming cut 1 base from V and 8 bases from J; bases unmatched to any gene: 5. In DNA form, the CDR3 reads TGTGCCACCAGCAGAGCCGGGACAGGGACAGAAAAACTGTTTTTT. This translates into CATSRAGTGTEKLFF.

This chain connects TRBV11-2 to TRBJ2-5; TRBD1 matches at 10 bases. This CDR3 has 14 residues. Trimming removed 6 bases from V and 4 bases from J; junction bases left unmatched: 5. Germline CDR1 and CDR2: SGHAT and FQNNGV. The CDR3 coding sequence is TGTGCCAGCAGTCAAGGACAGGGGGGAGAGACCCAGTACTTC. Protein product: CASSQGQGGETQYF.

The chain links TRBV6-1 to TRBJ1-2; 11 bases map to TRBD1. The CDR3 is 19 residues long. The germline V gene encodes CDR1 MNHNS and CDR2 SASEGT. J was trimmed by 3 bases and V by 1 base; bases with no gene match: 13. CDR3 sequence: CASSEEVRGTGGSDYGYTF. CDR3 DNA sequence: TGTGCCAGCAGTGAAGAAGTTAGAGGGACAGGGGGTTCGGACTATGGCTACACCTTC.

The chain couples TRBV11-3 to TRBJ2-1, with D maybe TRBD2 (7 bases). V dropped 4 bases and J dropped 5 bases, with 12 bases sitting between them. Germline V gives CDR1 SGHNT, CDR2 YENEEA. The CDR3 spans 14 residues. CDR3 in amino acids: CASSWRGLNNEQFF. In nucleotides, the CDR3 is TGTGCCAGCAGCTGGCGGGGGCTAAACAATGAGCAGTTCTTC.

A remark on this clone: Since the CDR3 does not end with the conserved phenylalanine or tryptophan, this likely comes from a read error. J is TRBJ2-7 and V is TRBV5-6; no clear D gene. The CDR3 covers 13 residues. Germline CDR1 is SGHDT and CDR2 is YYEEEE. V was cut by 3 bases and J by 7 bases, with 14 bases left in between. The CDR3 region has the DNA TGTGCCAGCAGCTCGGCCGCTCGTTGGGAGCAGTACCTC. Its translation: CASSSAARWEQYL.

This clone was picked up one time. The CDR3 DNA is TGTGCCAGCAGCTTGGGGTCTAGTAGTTCCTACGAGCAGTACTTC. Protein: CASSLGSSSSYEQYF. The chain combines TRBV5-4 with TRBJ2-5; D is unresolved. Gene TRBJ2-7 matches the end of the DNA better, so the J call may be wrong. Per germline, CDR1 SGHNT and CDR2 YYREEE (reference sequence). This CDR3 is built from 15 residues.